The following is a T cell receptor beta chain sequence with its context. Its target is not known. The read halts 3 residues ahead of the CDR3 end, with the missing end drawn from the germline J gene. These data are taken from a study of T cells in women clearing cervical HPV infection. Across the study: For cases, blood was sampled a median approximately 150 days after lesion detection, interquartile range about 90 to 210 days.

The study, taken as a whole, reports: TRBV6-7 abundance was lower in cases than controls (approximately 0.11% versus 0.16%).

Germline CDR1 PRHDT, CDR2 FYEKMQ (reference sequence). The V and J ends lost 5 bases and 9 bases, in that order; junction bases with no gene match: 15. CDR3 length: 17 residues. immunoSEQ multiplex PCR used an average of about 1.3 ug genomic DNA. Profiling relied on immunoSEQ multiplex PCR, and the TCRdb table lists in-frame clones only, not all of them. The sample has about 28,000 clones. This TCR derives from a woman between 18 and 70 years old with a cervical HPV16 infection that either progressed to CIN3+ or cleared (not recorded which). The gene calls are TRBV13 and TRBJ1-6; 8 bases match TRBD1. The source material was blood buffy coat. The part of the CDR3 DNA that was read is TGTGCCAGCAGCCCCCGGGGGAAGACAGGGGAAAGTTCACCC. As protein: CASSPRGKTGESSP. In full, the CDR3 is CASSPRGKTGESSPLHF.